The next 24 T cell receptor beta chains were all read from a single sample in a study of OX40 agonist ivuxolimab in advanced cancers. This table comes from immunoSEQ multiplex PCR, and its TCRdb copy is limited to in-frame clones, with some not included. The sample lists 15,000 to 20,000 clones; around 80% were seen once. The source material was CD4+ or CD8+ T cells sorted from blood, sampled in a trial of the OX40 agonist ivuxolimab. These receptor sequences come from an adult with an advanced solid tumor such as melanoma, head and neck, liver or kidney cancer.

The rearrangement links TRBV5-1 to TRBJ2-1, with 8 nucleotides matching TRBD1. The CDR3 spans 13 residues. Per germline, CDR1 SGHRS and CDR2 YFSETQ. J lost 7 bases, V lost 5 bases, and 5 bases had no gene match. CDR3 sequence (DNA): TGCGCCAGCAGTCGCGGACAGGGAAATGAGCAGTTCTTC. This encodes CASSRGQGNEQFF.

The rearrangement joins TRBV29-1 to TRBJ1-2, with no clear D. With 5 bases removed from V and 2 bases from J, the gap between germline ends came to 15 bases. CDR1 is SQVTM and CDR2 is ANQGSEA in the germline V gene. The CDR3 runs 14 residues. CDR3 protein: CSVPVPPGNYGYTF. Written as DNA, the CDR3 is TGCAGCGTTCCGGTCCCCCCGGGAAACTATGGCTACACCTTC.

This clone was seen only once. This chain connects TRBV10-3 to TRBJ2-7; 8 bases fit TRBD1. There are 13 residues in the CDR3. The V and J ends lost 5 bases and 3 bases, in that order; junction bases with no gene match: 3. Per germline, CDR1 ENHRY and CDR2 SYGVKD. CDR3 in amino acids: CAISFGQGYEQYF. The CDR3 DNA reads TGTGCCATCAGTTTCGGACAGGGCTACGAGCAGTACTTC.

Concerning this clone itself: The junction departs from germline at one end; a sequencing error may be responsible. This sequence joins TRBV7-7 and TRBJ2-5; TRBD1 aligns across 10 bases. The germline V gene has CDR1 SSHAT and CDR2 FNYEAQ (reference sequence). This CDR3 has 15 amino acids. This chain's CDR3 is CASSSGTGAGETQYF. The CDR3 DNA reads TGTGCTAGCAGTTCCGGGACAGGGGCTGGAGAGACCCAGTACTTC. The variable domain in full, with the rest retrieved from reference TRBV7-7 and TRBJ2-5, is GAGVSQSPRYKVTKRGQDVTLRCDPISSHATLYWYQQALGQGPEFLTYFNYEAQPDKSGLPSDRFSAERPEGSISTLTIQRTEQRDSAMYRCASSSGTGAGETQYFGPGTRLLVL.

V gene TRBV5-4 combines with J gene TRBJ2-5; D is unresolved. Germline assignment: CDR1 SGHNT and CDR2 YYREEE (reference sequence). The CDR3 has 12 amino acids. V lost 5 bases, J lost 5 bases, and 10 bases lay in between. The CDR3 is CASSSYTETQYF. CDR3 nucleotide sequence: TGTGCCAGCAGTTCTTATACGGAGACCCAGTACTTC.

In DNA, the CDR3 is TGTGCCAGCAGCTTGGCTAGCGGGGTCTCCTACAATGAGCAGTTCTTC. Its protein product is CASSLASGVSYNEQFF. The chain carries TRBV7-8 and TRBJ2-1, with TRBD2 matching over 9 bases. The CDR3 is 16 residues long. Germline loops: CDR1 SGHVS, CDR2 FQNEAQ. After removal of 3 bases from V and 0 bases from J, the junction contained 3 bases not matched to a gene.

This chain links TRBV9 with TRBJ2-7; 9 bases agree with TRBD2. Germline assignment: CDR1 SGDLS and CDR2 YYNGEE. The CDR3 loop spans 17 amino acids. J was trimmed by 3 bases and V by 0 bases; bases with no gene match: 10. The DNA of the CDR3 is TGTGCCAGCAGCGTAGGAGAGAGACTAGCGGATTTCTACGAGCAGTACTTC. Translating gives CASSVGERLADFYEQYF.

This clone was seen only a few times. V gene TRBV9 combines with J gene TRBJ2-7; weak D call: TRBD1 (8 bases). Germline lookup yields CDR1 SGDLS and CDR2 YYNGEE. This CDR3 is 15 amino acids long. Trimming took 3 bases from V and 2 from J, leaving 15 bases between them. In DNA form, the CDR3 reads TGTGCCAGCAGCGAAACAGGGGGGGAGACCTACGAGCAGTACTTC. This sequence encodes CASSETGGETYEQYF.

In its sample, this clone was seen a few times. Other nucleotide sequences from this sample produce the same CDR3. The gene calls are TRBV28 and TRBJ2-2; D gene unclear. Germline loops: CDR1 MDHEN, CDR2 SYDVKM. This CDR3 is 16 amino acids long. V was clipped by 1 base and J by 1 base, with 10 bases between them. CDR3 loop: CASSLFGQRNTGELFF. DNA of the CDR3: TGTGCCAGCAGTTTATTTGGGCAGCGGAACACCGGGGAGCTGTTTTTT. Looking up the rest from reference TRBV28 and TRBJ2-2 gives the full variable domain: DVKVTQSSRYLVKRTGEKVFLECVQDMDHENMFWYRQDPGLGLRLIYFSYDVKMKEKGDIPEGYSVSREKKERFSLILESASTNQTSMYLCASSLFGQRNTGELFFGEGSRLTVL.

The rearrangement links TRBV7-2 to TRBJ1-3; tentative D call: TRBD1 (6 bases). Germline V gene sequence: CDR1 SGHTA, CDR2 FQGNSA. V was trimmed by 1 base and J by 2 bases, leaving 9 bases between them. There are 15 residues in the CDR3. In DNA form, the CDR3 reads TGTGCCAGCAGCTTAGGCAGGGGACCTGGAAACACCATATATTTT. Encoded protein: CASSLGRGPGNTIYF.

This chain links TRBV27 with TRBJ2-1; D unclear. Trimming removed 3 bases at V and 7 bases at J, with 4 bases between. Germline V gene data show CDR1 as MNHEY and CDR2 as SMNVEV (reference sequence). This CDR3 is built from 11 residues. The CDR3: CASSFGNEQFF. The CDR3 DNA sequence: TGTGCCAGCAGTTTTGGGAATGAGCAGTTCTTC.

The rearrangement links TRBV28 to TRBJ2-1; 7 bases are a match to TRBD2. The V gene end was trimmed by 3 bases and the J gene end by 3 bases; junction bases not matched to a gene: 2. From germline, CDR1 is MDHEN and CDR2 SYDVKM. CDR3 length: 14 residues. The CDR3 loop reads CASSFAGDYNEQFF. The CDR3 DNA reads TGTGCCAGCAGTTTCGCGGGAGACTACAATGAGCAGTTCTTC.

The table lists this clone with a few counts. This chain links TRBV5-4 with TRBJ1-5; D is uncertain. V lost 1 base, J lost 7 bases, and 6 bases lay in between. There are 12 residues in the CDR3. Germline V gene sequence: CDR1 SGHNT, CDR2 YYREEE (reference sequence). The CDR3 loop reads CASSLNGQPQHF. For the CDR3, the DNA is TGTGCCAGCAGCTTGAACGGGCAGCCCCAGCATTTT. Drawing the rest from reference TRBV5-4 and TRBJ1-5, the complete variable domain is ETGVTQSPTHLIKTRGQQVTLRCSSQSGHNTVSWYQQALGQGPQFIFQYYREEENGRGNFPPRFSGLQFPNYSSELNVNALELDDSALYLCASSLNGQPQHFGDGTRLSIL.

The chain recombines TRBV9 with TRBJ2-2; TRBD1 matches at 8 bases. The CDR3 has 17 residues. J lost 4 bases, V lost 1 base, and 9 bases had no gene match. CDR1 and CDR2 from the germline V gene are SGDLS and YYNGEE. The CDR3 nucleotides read TGTGCCAGCAGCGTACCCAAGGACAGGGTGGGCACCGGGGAGCTGTTTTTT. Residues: CASSVPKDRVGTGELFF.

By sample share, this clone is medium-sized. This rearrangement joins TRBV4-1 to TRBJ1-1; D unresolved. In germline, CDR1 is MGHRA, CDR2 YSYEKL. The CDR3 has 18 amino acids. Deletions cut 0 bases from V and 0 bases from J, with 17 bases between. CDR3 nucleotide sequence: TGCGCCAGCAGCCAAGAACCCTCCGCCCTTAGCGTGAACACTGAAGCTTTCTTT. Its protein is CASSQEPSALSVNTEAFF.

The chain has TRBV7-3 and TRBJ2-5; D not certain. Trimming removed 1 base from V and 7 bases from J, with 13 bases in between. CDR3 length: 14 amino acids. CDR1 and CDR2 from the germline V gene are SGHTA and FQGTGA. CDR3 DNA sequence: TGTGCCAGCAGCTTAAGCGGAGAACGAGGGACCCAGTACTTC. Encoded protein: CASSLSGERGTQYF.

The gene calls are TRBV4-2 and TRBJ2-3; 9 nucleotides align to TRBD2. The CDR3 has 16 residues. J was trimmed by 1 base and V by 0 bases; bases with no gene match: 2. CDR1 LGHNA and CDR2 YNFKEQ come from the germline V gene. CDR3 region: CASSQDRGGGTDTQYF. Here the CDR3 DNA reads TGTGCCAGCAGCCAAGATCGCGGGGGGGGCACAGATACGCAGTATTTT.

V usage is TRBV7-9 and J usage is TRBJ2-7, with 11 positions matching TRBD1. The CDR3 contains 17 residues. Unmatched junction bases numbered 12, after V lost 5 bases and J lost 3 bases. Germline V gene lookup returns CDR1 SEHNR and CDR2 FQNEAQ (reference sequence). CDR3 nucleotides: TGTGCCAGCAGCAGCTCCGGGACAGGGGGGCCCTACTACGAGCAGTACTTC. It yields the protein CASSSSGTGGPYYEQYF.

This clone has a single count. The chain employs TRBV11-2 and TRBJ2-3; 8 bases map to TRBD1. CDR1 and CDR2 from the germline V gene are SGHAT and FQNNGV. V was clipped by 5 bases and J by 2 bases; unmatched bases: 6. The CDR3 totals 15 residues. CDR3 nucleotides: TGTGCCAGCAGCGGGCGACAGGGGTTCACAGATACGCAGTATTTT. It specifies CASSGRQGFTDTQYF.

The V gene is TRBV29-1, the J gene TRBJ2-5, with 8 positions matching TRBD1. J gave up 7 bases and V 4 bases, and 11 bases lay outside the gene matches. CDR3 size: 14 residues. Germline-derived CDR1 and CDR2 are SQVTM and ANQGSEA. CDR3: CSVGRGQAGGTQYF. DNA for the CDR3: TGCAGCGTTGGGAGGGGACAGGCCGGGGGGACCCAGTACTTC.

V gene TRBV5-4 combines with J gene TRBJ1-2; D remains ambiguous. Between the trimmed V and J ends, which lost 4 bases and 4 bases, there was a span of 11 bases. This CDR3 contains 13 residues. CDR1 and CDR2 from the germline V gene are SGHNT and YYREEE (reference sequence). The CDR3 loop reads CASSLHSGYGYTF. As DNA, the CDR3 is TGTGCCAGCAGCCTTCATTCGGGCTATGGCTACACCTTC.

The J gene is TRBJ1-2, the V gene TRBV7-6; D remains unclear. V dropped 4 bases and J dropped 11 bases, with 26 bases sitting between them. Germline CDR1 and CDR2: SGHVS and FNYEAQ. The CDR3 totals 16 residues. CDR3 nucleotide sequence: TGTGCCAGCAGCTATACGCCACACGCACCGGCTGCGGGGTACACCTTC. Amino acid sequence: CASSYTPHAPAAGYTF.

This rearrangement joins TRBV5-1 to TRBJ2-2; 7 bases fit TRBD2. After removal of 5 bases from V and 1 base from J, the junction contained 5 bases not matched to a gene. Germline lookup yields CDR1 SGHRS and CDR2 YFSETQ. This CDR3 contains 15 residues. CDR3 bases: TGCGCCAGCAGAGAAGCGGGACTGAACACCGGGGAGCTGTTTTTT. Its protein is CASREAGLNTGELFF.

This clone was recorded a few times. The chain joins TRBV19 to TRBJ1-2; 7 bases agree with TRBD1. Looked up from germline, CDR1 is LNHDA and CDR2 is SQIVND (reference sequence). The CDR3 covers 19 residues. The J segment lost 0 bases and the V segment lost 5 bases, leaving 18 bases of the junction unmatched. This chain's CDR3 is CASSLKWGLGQRANYGYTF. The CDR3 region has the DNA TGTGCCAGTAGTCTTAAATGGGGTTTGGGACAGCGAGCTAACTATGGCTACACCTTC.